The source of this TCR beta chain is a study of blood T cells in healthy people across ages. General study findings and limits: Long-lived and aged donors differed, with more naive CD4+ cells and higher diversity in the long-lived.

The sample holds a few counts of this clonotype. Its matching antigen is unknown. The second PCR ran about 6 to 12 cycles with a sample-barcoded 5' primer and J-beta primers. Every sample returned 2.5 million or more CDR3-containing paired-end reads. From the 5' RACE reads, TCRdb called clonotypes with MiXCR, one entry per CDR3 protein. The repertoire holds 540,000 or so distinct CDR3 sequences, around 24% seen once, with roughly 10% in the top ten. With V trimmed by 5 bases and J by 7 bases, 6 bases remained unmatched. This CDR3 comprises 15 residues. The germline gives CDR1 MNHNY, CDR2 SVGAGI (reference sequence). These data were also filed under a second study, of T cells of mothers and their children. As that study records: A few healthy Caucasian mothers served as donors, and their six children did as well. Related mother-child pairs showed slightly, non-significantly higher overlap than unrelated pairs.

This sequence was found in a boy between 10 and 17 years old in good health. The V call is TRBV6-6, the J call TRBJ2-1; 12 nucleotides agree with TRBD2. The sequencing sample was made of blood. DNA of the CDR3: TGTGCCAGCAGTCGACTAGCGGGGGCCTTAAATGAGCAGTTCTTC. Amino acid sequence: CASSRLAGALNEQFF.